This is a list of T cell receptor beta chains from one sample in a study of T cell changes during pregnancy in multiple sclerosis. Sequenced by immunoSEQ multiplex PCR; TCRdb stores in-frame clones only, minus some. The sample consists of over 9,000 clones, over 65% of them appearing once. The sequencing used CD8+ T cells from peripheral blood mononuclear cells, collected after pregnancy. The receptors here all came from a female donor in good health, enrolled as a control in a pregnancy study. Both conserved end residues are part of each CDR3. A D gene is named only where the DNA matches it firmly. Expanded clones are given a class, and other clones once, few, many or no size at all.

TRBJ2-1	.	.	TRBV21-1	CASSPDNEQFF	TGTGCCAGCAGCCCGGACAATGAGCAGTTCTTC
TRBJ2-5	.	TRBD2	TRBV11-3	CASSPGGEETQYF	TGTGCCAGCAGCCCCGGGGGGGAAGAGACCCAGTACTTC
TRBJ2-5	.	.	TRBV7-9	CASSSNYQGYVTQYF	TGTGCCAGCAGCTCCAATTATCAGGGGTACGTGACCCAGTACTTC
TRBJ1-1	.	TRBD1	TRBV19	CAIRPGTGIGEAFF	TGTGCCATCCGTCCCGGGACAGGGATTGGTGAAGCTTTCTTT
TRBJ2-1	.	TRBD2	TRBV27	CASIGRLAGDSEQFF	TGTGCCAGCATTGGGCGACTAGCGGGAGACAGTGAGCAGTTCTTC
TRBJ2-1	.	.	TRBV4-2	CASSQELYNEQFF	TGTGCCAGCAGCCAAGAATTATACAATGAGCAGTTCTTC
TRBJ2-6	few	.	TRBV4-3	CASSQEGGSGANVLTF	TGCGCCAGCAGCCAAGAGGGGGGCTCTGGGGCCAACGTCCTGACTTTC
TRBJ2-1	.	.	TRBV27	CASSLVLYNEQFF	TGTGCCAGCAGTTTAGTACTATACAATGAGCAGTTCTTC
TRBJ1-5	once	.	TRBV7-9	CASSLDGFNQPQHF	TGTGCCAGCAGCTTAGACGGGTTCAATCAGCCCCAGCATTTT
TRBJ1-5	.	TRBD1	TRBV10-3	CAISESRDRGHQPQHF	TGTGCCATCAGTGAGTCTCGGGACAGGGGGCATCAGCCCCAGCATTTT
TRBJ2-1	.	.	TRBV4-2	CASSQSLGGAEQFF	TGTGCCAGCAGCCAAAGTTTAGGCGGAGCGGAGCAGTTCTTC
TRBJ2-3	many	TRBD2	TRBV4-2	CASSQERGGPDTQYF	TGTGCCAGCAGCCAAGAGCGGGGGGGCCCAGATACGCAGTATTTT
TRBJ2-1	.	TRBD2	TRBV27	CASSQSTSGGGDEQFF	TGTGCCAGCAGTCAATCAACTAGCGGGGGTGGGGATGAGCAGTTCTTC
TRBJ2-3	.	.	TRBV6-4	CASSDSMEMGGTDTQYF	TGTGCCAGCAGTGACTCGATGGAGATGGGAGGCACAGATACGCAGTATTTT
TRBJ2-1	.	TRBD2	TRBV19	CASSISKRGLAGANNEQFF	TGTGCCAGTAGTATATCAAAAAGAGGACTAGCGGGAGCTAACAATGAGCAGTTCTTC
TRBJ2-3	.	.	TRBV5-5	CASSLGLLKADTQYF	TGTGCCAGCAGCCTGGGACTCCTCAAGGCAGATACGCAGTATTTT
TRBJ2-1	.	TRBD2	TRBV6-1	CASSEAGGSYNEQFF	TGTGCCAGCAGTGAGGCGGGGGGCTCCTACAATGAGCAGTTCTTC
TRBJ1-2	.	TRBD1	TRBV15	CATSRDWTGRAYGYTF	TGTGCCACCAGCAGAGATTGGACAGGACGTGCCTATGGCTACACCTTC
TRBJ1-5	.	TRBD1	TRBV6-5	CASSYRQGYSNQPQHF	TGTGCCAGCAGTTACAGACAGGGCTATAGCAATCAGCCCCAGCATTTT